A selection of T cell receptor beta chains follows, all from one sample in a study of early T cells in non-severe SARS-CoV-2 infection. TCRdb redid the calling of the 5' RACE reads with MiXCR, one entry per CDR3 protein. Among roughly 120,000 distinct CDR3 sequences listed, 15% were seen once. The sample taken for sequencing was whole blood. The receptors derive from an adult who was a healthcare worker with PCR-confirmed SARS-CoV-2 infection or an uninfected control (not recorded which). CDR3s include the opening cysteine and the closing phenylalanine or tryptophan. D genes are given only for firm matches. Not all rows give a size; the values are once, few, many and, for expanded clones, a class.

-,TRBV29-1,TRBJ1-3,TRBD1,CSVDPQGTGNTIYF,TGCAGCGTTGACCCACAGGGGACTGGAAACACCATATATTTT
few,TRBV7-9,TRBJ2-1,TRBD2,CASSSPGTSGGNEQFF,TGTGCCAGCAGCTCACCCGGGACTAGCGGGGGCAATGAGCAGTTCTTC
many,TRBV7-9,TRBJ1-5,-,CASSTGTFPNQPQHF,TGTGCCAGCAGCACCGGGACGTTTCCTAATCAGCCCCAGCATTTT
-,TRBV7-2,TRBJ1-4,-,CASREARSPNEKLFF,TGTGCCAGCAGAGAGGCACGCAGTCCTAATGAAAAACTGTTTTTT
-,TRBV4-1,TRBJ2-7,-,CASSQKSNWEQYF,TGCGCCAGCAGCCAAAAGTCGAATTGGGAGCAGTACTTC
-,TRBV18,TRBJ2-1,-,CASSPPGRNSYNEQFF,TGTGCCAGCTCACCCCCGGGGAGAAACTCCTACAATGAGCAGTTCTTC
many,TRBV7-6,TRBJ2-3,-,CASRPWDSSTDTQYF,TGTGCCAGCAGGCCCTGGGACTCTTCCACAGATACGCAGTATTTT
-,TRBV29-1,TRBJ1-1,-,CSVEGGYGTEAFF,TGCAGCGTTGAGGGGGGTTACGGGACTGAAGCTTTCTTT
-,TRBV6-1,TRBJ2-1,-,CASSEGTEVRSYNEQFF,TGTGCCAGCAGTGAAGGGACGGAGGTAAGATCCTACAATGAGCAGTTCTTC
-,TRBV30,TRBJ1-1,TRBD1,CAQRQGDTEAFF,TGTGCACAACGACAGGGGGACACTGAAGCTTTCTTT
-,TRBV2,TRBJ1-5,-,CASSLGRRGGIHQPQHF,TGTGCCAGCAGTTTGGGGCGCCGGGGCGGAATACACCAGCCCCAGCATTTT
many,TRBV5-8,TRBJ2-3,-,CASSYNFQGDTQYF,TGTGCCAGCAGCTACAATTTCCAGGGAGATACGCAGTATTTT
few,TRBV4-1,TRBJ1-3,-,CASSQDRIQNTIYF,TGCGCCAGCAGCCAAGACAGGATCCAAAACACCATATATTTT
-,TRBV27,TRBJ1-2,-,CASSPSGTYGYTF,TGTGCCAGCAGTCCATCAGGGACCTATGGCTACACCTTC
few,TRBV29-1,TRBJ2-4,-,CSVEDGAKNIQYF,TGCAGCGTTGAAGACGGGGCCAAAAACATTCAGTACTTC
few,TRBV29-1,TRBJ1-2,-,CSVVSANYGYTF,TGCAGCGTTGTAAGCGCTAACTATGGCTACACCTTC
few,TRBV18,TRBJ2-2,-,CASSPPRRQYTGELFF,TGTGCCAGCTCACCACCTCGAAGGCAATACACCGGGGAGCTGTTTTTT
many,TRBV7-8,TRBJ1-1,-,CASSLGRVNTEAFF,TGTGCCAGCAGCTTAGGACGGGTGAACACTGAAGCTTTCTTT
few,TRBV7-9,TRBJ2-1,TRBD2,CASSSASGFEQFF,TGTGCCAGCAGCTCCGCTAGCGGCTTCGAGCAGTTCTTC
many,TRBV6-2/TRBV6-3,TRBJ1-3,-,CASSAGSRGNTIYF,TGTGCCAGCTCCGCGGGGAGCCGAGGAAACACCATATATTTT
few,TRBV29-1,TRBJ1-1,-,CSVERDSAEAFF,TGCAGCGTTGAAAGGGATAGCGCTGAAGCTTTCTTT
many,TRBV10-1,TRBJ1-1,-,CASSGSVFGEAFF,TGCGCCAGCAGTGGGTCTGTATTTGGTGAAGCTTTCTTT
-,TRBV4-1,TRBJ2-3,-,CASSQVGLDTDTQYF,TGCGCCAGCAGCCAAGTGGGCCTTGACACAGATACGCAGTATTTT
-,TRBV3-1,TRBJ1-1,-,CASSQGPNTEAFF,TGTGCCAGCAGCCAGGGCCCGAACACTGAAGCTTTCTTT
few,TRBV5-1,TRBJ1-1,-,CASSLESGANTEAFF,TGCGCCAGCAGCTTGGAATCAGGCGCGAACACTGAAGCTTTCTTT
few,TRBV18,TRBJ2-2,-,CASSPNKNTGELFF,TGTGCCAGCTCACCCAACAAGAACACCGGGGAGCTGTTTTTT
few,TRBV7-9,TRBJ1-2,-,CASSSTNRAGGYTF,TGTGCCAGCAGCTCAACTAACAGGGCTGGAGGCTACACCTTC
-,TRBV6-5,TRBJ1-2,-,CASKRGLNYGYTF,TGTGCCAGCAAACGCGGTCTCAACTATGGCTACACCTTC